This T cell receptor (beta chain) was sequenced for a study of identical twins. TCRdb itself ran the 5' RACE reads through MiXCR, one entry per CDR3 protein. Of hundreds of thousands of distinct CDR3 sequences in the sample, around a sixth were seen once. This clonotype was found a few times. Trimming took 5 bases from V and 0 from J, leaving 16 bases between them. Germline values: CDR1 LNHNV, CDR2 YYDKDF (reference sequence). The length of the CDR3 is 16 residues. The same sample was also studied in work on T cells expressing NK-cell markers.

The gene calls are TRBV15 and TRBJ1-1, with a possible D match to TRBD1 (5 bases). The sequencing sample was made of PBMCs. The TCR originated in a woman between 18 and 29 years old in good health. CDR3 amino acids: CATSGPTRQMNTEAFF. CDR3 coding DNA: TGTGCCACCAGCGGGCCGACACGACAGATGAACACTGAAGCTTTCTTT. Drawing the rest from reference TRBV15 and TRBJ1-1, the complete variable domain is DAMVIQNPRYQVTQFGKPVTLSCSQTLNHNVMYWYQQKSSQAPKLLFHYYDKDFNNEADTPDNFQSRRPNTSFCFLDIRSPGLGDTAMYLCATSGPTRQMNTEAFFGQGTRLTVV.